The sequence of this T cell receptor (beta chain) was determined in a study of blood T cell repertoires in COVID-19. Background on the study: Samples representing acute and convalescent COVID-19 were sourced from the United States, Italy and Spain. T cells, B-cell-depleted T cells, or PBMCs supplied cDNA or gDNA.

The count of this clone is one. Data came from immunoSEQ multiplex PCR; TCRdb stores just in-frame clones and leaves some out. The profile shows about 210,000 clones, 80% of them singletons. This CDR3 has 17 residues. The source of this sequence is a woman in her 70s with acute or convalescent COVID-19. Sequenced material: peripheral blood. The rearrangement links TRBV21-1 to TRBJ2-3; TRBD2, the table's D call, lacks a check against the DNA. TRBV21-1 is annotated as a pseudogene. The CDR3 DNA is TGTGCCAGCAGCAAAGCCGGCCCTAGCGGGGGCCCAGATACGCAGTATTTT. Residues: CASSKAGPSGGPDTQYF.